Presented here are 2 T cell receptor beta chains from one specimen sequenced in a study of cytomegalovirus exposure and HLA in healthy donors (dated by TCRdb to about 2017). The method behind the library was the immunoSEQ multiplex PCR assay. Held by TCRdb, this immuneACCESS table contains in-frame sequences only and omits some clones. Under half of the omission traces to an unresolved V gene where checked; the cause of the rest is unknown. This sample comprises some 70,000 clones, approximately 90% of them detected only once. Of the sample, approximately 1.7% falls within the top ten clones. Sequencing was carried out using PBMCs. These TCRs come from a woman between 18 and 29 years old in good health and CMV-seronegative.

The gene calls are TRBV6-5 and TRBJ2-3; 13 bases are shared with TRBD2. The CDR3 is made up of 15 amino acids. Germline lookup yields CDR1 MNHEY and CDR2 SVGAGI. The J segment lost 6 bases and the V segment lost 5 bases, leaving 5 bases of the junction unmatched. The CDR3 protein is CASSKTSGRRDTQYF. DNA for the CDR3: TGTGCCAGCAGTAAGACTAGCGGGAGGAGGGATACGCAGTATTTT.

This chain uses TRBV7-9 with TRBJ1-6; 9 nucleotides line up with TRBD1. The CDR3 extends over 14 amino acids. Germline CDR1 is SEHNR and CDR2 is FQNEAQ (reference sequence). Trimming at V came to 5 bases and at J to 9 bases, leaving 5 bases not matched to a gene. The CDR3 loop reads CASSLQGAGSPLHF. The DNA of the CDR3 is TGTGCCAGCAGCCTACAGGGGGCAGGTTCACCCCTCCACTTT.